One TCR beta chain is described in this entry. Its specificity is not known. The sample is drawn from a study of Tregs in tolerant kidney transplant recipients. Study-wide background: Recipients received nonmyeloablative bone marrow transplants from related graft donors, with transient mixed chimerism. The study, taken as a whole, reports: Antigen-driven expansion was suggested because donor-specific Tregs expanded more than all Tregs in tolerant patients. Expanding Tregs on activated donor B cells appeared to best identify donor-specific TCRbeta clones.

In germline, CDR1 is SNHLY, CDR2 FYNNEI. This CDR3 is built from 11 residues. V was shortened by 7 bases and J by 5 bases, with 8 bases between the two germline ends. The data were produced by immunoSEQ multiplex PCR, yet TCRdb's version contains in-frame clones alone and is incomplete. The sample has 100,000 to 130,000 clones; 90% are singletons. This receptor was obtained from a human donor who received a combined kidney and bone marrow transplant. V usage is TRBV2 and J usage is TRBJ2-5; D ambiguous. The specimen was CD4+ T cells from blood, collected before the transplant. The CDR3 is CASIQSETQYF. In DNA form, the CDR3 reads TGTGCCAGCATCCAGTCTGAGACCCAGTACTTC.